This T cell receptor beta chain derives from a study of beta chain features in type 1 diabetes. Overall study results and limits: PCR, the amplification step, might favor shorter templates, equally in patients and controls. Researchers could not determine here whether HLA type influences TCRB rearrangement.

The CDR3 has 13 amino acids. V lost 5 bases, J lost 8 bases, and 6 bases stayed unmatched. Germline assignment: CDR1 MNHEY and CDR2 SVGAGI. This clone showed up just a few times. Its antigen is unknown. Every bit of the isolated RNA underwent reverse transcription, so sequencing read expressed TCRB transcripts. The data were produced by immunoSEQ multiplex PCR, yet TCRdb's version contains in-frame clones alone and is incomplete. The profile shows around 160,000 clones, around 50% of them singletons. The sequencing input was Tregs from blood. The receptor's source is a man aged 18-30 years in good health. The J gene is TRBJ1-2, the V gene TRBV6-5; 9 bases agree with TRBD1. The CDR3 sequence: CASSTGGAWGYTF. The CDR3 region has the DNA TGTGCCAGCAGTACAGGGGGCGCCTGGGGCTACACCTTC.